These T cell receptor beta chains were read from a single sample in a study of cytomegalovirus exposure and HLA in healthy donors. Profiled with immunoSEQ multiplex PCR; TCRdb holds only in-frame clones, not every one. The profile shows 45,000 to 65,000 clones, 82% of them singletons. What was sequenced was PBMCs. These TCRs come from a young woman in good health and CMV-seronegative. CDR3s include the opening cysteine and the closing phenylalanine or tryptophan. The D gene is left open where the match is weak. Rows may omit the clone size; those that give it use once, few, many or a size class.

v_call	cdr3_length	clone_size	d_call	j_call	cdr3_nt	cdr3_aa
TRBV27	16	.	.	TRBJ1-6	TGTGCCAGCAGTTCGATCCATAGCTCCTATAATTCACCCCTCCACTTT	CASSSIHSSYNSPLHF
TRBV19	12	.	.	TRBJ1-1	TGTGCCAAGACGCCAGGGGAAACTGAAGCTTTCTTT	CAKTPGETEAFF
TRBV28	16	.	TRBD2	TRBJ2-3	TGTGCCAGCAGTCCTCGACTAGCGGGAGGCACAGATACGCAGTATTTT	CASSPRLAGGTDTQYF
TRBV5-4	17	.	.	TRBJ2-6	TGTGCCAGCAGCTTGCGGGTGACGAAATCTGGGGCCAACGTCCTGACTTTC	CASSLRVTKSGANVLTF
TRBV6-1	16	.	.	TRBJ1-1	TGTGCCAGCAGTGAAGTACGGGGGGCGGGGAACACTGAAGCTTTCTTT	CASSEVRGAGNTEAFF
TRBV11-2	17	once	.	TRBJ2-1	TGTGCCAGCAGCTTGTGGGGGCGCGGAGATCAAAGGAGTGAGCAGTTCTTC	CASSLWGRGDQRSEQFF
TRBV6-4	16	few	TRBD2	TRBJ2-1	TGTGCCAGCAGTGACTCGAGCGGGAGAGGATTCGATGAGCAGTTCTTC	CASSDSSGRGFDEQFF
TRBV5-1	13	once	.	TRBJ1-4	TGCGCCAGCAGCTTGGCCGGTAATGAAAAACTGTTTTTT	CASSLAGNEKLFF
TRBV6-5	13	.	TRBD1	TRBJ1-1	TGTGCCAGCAGTTTCGTTGGACAGGGTGAAGCTTTCTTT	CASSFVGQGEAFF
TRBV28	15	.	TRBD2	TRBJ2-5	TGTGCCAGCAGCGGGGGACTAGCGGGACAAGAGACCCAGTACTTC	CASSGGLAGQETQYF
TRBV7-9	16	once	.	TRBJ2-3	TGTGCCAGCAGCCTGATGCGGCAGGGGGGAGGAGATACGCAGTATTTT	CASSLMRQGGGDTQYF
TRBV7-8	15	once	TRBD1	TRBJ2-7	TGTGCCAGCAGCCAGCGCGGGACAGGGTCCTACGAGCAGTACTTC	CASSQRGTGSYEQYF